This record covers a single T cell receptor beta chain. Its matching antigen is unknown. These data originate in a study of CD8+ T cells in alopecia areata. General study findings and limits: Researchers say the link of baseline CD8+ expansion to response remains uncertain, with one nonresponder. For patients receiving tofacitinib, scalp clonality and expanded CD8+ clones among the top 100 significantly decreased. In scalp samples, resident alphabeta T cells of normal skin are also sequenced.

Germline trimming cut 0 bases from V and 2 bases from J; bases unmatched to any gene: 9. The CDR3 is 16 amino acids. Germline CDR1 and CDR2: GTSNPN and SVGIG (reference sequence). Regarding treatment: oral pan-JAK inhibitor, 5-10 mg twice daily. From PBMCs, CD4+ and CD8+ T cells were sorted. Reverse transcription of extracted RNA yielded cDNA, which provided the sequencing template. Only in-frame clones appear in the TCRdb table, and some are missing; sequencing was by immunoSEQ multiplex PCR. The sample holds 190,000 or so clones, roughly 64% seen once. The sample here was CD4+ T cells sorted from blood, taken at week 24, from a patient treated with tofacitinib. This receptor was taken from a human donor with alopecia areata. The J gene is TRBJ2-7, the V gene TRBV30; 8 bases agree with TRBD1. The CDR3 sequence is CAWSVRWTGKTYEQYF. The CDR3 bases are TGTGCCTGGAGTGTACGTTGGACAGGGAAAACCTACGAGCAGTACTTC.